This is a list of T cell receptor beta chains from one sample in a study of blood T cell repertoires in COVID-19. Using immunoSEQ multiplex PCR, the repertoire was profiled, and TCRdb retains in-frame clones only, with some absent. The sample includes over 150,000 clones, roughly 88% of them seen just once. The sample taken for sequencing was peripheral blood. These receptor sequences come from a man aged 18 to 30 with COVID-19, enrolled during active disease. CDR3s include the opening cysteine and the closing phenylalanine or tryptophan. The D gene is left open where the match is weak. Clone size is shown for a subset of rows, as once, few, many or a class of expanded clone.

>13|NA|NA|TRBV6-2/TRBV6-3|TRBJ1-1
CASSYPWNTEAFF
TGTGCCAGCAGTTACCCCTGGAACACTGAAGCTTTCTTT
>15|TRBD2|NA|TRBV7-2|TRBJ2-1
CASSLGGGAAGEQFF
TGTGCCAGCAGCTTGGGCGGGGGGGCAGCCGGTGAGCAGTTCTTC
>17|NA|NA|TRBV7-9|TRBJ2-7
CASSFFSPEEGGMVQYF
TGTGCCAGCAGCTTTTTTTCCCCGGAGGAGGGTGGGATGGTGCAGTACTTC
>15|NA|NA|TRBV9|TRBJ2-3
CASSVEAGHTDTQYF
TGTGCCAGCAGCGTAGAAGCGGGACACACAGATACGCAGTATTTT
>14|NA|once|TRBV5-1|TRBJ1-1
CASQEGGQNTEAFF
TGCGCCAGCCAGGAGGGCGGACAGAACACTGAAGCTTTCTTT
>16|NA|NA|TRBV28|TRBJ1-5
CASSLGGLYSNQPQHF
TGTGCCAGCAGTTTGGGAGGGCTTTATAGCAATCAGCCCCAGCATTTT
>15|TRBD1|NA|TRBV27|TRBJ2-1
CASSTGQETYNEQFF
TGTGCCAGCAGTACCGGACAGGAGACATACAATGAGCAGTTCTTC
>18|TRBD2|NA|TRBV6-2/TRBV6-3|TRBJ2-3
CASSVTSGRARSTDTQYF
TGTGCCAGCAGCGTCACTAGCGGGAGGGCCCGTAGCACAGATACGCAGTATTTT
>16|TRBD2|NA|TRBV6-4|TRBJ2-1
CASSEFAGDFYNEQFF
TGTGCCAGCAGTGAATTTGCGGGAGATTTCTACAATGAGCAGTTCTTC
>14|NA|NA|TRBV10-3|TRBJ1-1
CAIRIRITDTEAFF
TGTGCCATCCGGATCAGGATTACGGACACTGAAGCTTTCTTT
>13|NA|NA|TRBV7-9|TRBJ2-7
CASSLGQFYEQYF
TGTGCCAGCAGCTTGGGGCAGTTCTACGAGCAGTACTTC
>17|TRBD2|NA|TRBV4-3|TRBJ2-1
CASSPTGTSGSYNEQFF
TGCGCCAGCAGCCCGACCGGGACTAGCGGCTCCTACAATGAGCAGTTCTTC
>15|NA|NA|TRBV19|TRBJ1-1
CASSMPDRPNTEAFF
TGTGCCAGTAGTATGCCCGACAGACCGAACACTGAAGCTTTCTTT
>14|TRBD2|NA|TRBV28|TRBJ2-7
CASSLAGEPYEQYF
TGTGCCAGCAGTCTCGCGGGAGAACCCTACGAGCAGTACTTC
>16|NA|NA|TRBV19|TRBJ2-7
CASSIDTPAEAYEQYF
TGTGCCAGTAGTATAGATACCCCAGCGGAGGCCTACGAGCAGTACTTC
>13|NA|NA|TRBV12-3/TRBV12-4|TRBJ1-2
CASSRLGEEGYTF
TGTGCCAGCAGTCGTCTAGGGGAGGAAGGCTACACCTTC
>14|TRBD1|NA|TRBV19|TRBJ2-1
CASTAGGSYNEQFF
TGTGCCAGTACTGCAGGGGGCTCCTACAATGAGCAGTTCTTC
>15|NA|NA|TRBV7-7|TRBJ2-2
CASSLKASGAGELFF
TGTGCCAGCAGCTTAAAGGCTTCGGGGGCCGGGGAGCTGTTTTTT
>16|NA|NA|TRBV11-2|TRBJ2-1
CASSLVVGGDYNEQFF
TGTGCCAGCAGCTTAGTGGTGGGGGGTGACTACAATGAGCAGTTCTTC
>14|TRBD1|NA|TRBV24-1|TRBJ2-3
CATSDWTGLDTQYF
TGTGCCACCAGTGATTGGACAGGGTTAGATACGCAGTATTTT
>13|NA|NA|TRBV4-3|TRBJ1-4
CASSLGHRRNMLF
TGCGCCAGCAGCCTGGGCCACAGGCGGAATATGCTTTTT
>16|TRBD1|NA|TRBV27|TRBJ2-2
CASKPTGGSNTGELFF
TGTGCCAGCAAACCTACAGGGGGTTCGAACACCGGGGAGCTGTTTTTT
>16|TRBD1|NA|TRBV4-3|TRBJ1-2
CASSQEGGQGASGYTF
TGCGCCAGCAGCCAAGAGGGAGGACAGGGGGCAAGTGGCTACACCTTC
>12|TRBD1|once|TRBV5-6|TRBJ2-1
CASSRTGVVQFF
TGTGCCAGCAGCCGGACAGGGGTAGTGCAGTTCTTC
>12|TRBD1|NA|TRBV28|TRBJ1-1
CASGTGVTEAFF
TGTGCCAGCGGTACAGGGGTCACTGAAGCTTTCTTT
>18|NA|NA|TRBV27|TRBJ2-6
CASSLIPGRPSGANVLTF
TGTGCCAGCAGTTTAATTCCAGGAAGACCCTCTGGGGCCAACGTCCTGACTTTC
>14|NA|NA|TRBV9|TRBJ2-3
CASSAHREPDTQYF
TGTGCCAGCAGCGCGCACAGGGAACCAGATACGCAGTATTTT
>12|NA|NA|TRBV29-1|TRBJ2-7
CSVEGLVTEQYF
TGCAGCGTTGAAGGACTAGTCACCGAGCAGTACTTC
>15|NA|NA|TRBV27|TRBJ1-5
CASSLLGGSNQPQHF
TGTGCCAGCAGTTTATTGGGGGGAAGCAATCAGCCCCAGCATTTT
>14|TRBD1|once|TRBV19|TRBJ1-1
CASSSTGGRTEAFF
TGTGCCAGTAGTTCCACAGGGGGAAGGACTGAAGCTTTCTTT
>14|NA|once|TRBV6-1|TRBJ2-7
CASSEGPLAYEQYF
TGTGCCAGCAGTGAAGGTCCCCTCGCCTACGAGCAGTACTTC
>17|TRBD1|NA|TRBV9|TRBJ1-1
CASSPRDRVRVRTEAFF
TGTGCCAGCAGCCCCCGTGACAGGGTGCGGGTACGGACTGAAGCTTTCTTT
>18|TRBD2|NA|TRBV4-3|TRBJ2-3
CASSQDSPLAGVGYTQYF
TGCGCCAGCAGCCAAGATTCCCCTCTAGCGGGAGTAGGGTATACGCAGTATTTT
>13|NA|NA|TRBV30|TRBJ1-4
CASDGAANEKLLF
TGTGCCTCCGATGGGGCGGCTAATGAAAAACTGCTTTTT
>16|TRBD1|NA|TRBV7-6|TRBJ2-1
CASSTLDRALFNEQFF
TGTGCCAGCAGCACCCTGGACAGGGCATTATTTAATGAGCAGTTCTTC
>13|TRBD1|NA|TRBV11-2|TRBJ1-5
CASSDRGLRSQHF
TGTGCCAGCAGCGACAGGGGGTTGCGGTCCCAGCATTTT
>14|TRBD1|once|TRBV19|TRBJ1-5
CASSTGQGRQPQHF
TGTGCCAGTAGTACCGGACAGGGTCGTCAGCCCCAGCATTTT
>15|TRBD1|NA|TRBV7-9|TRBJ2-7
CASSSGTEASYEQYF
TGTGCCAGCAGCTCTGGGACAGAAGCATCCTACGAGCAGTACTTC
>15|TRBD1|NA|TRBV19|TRBJ1-2
CASSRRTGPVYGYTF
TGTGCCAGTAGTAGACGGACAGGGCCCGTCTATGGCTACACCTTC
>15|TRBD2|few|TRBV18|TRBJ2-1
CASSSEAGDYNEQFF
TGTGCCAGCTCCTCCGAGGCGGGGGACTACAATGAGCAGTTCTTC
>15|TRBD1|NA|TRBV19|TRBJ1-2
CASSVPWTGGYGYTF
TGTGCCAGTAGTGTACCATGGACAGGGGGCTATGGCTACACCTTC
>16|TRBD1|NA|TRBV7-8|TRBJ1-5
CASSLAVTGVQEPQHF
TGTGCCAGCAGCTTAGCAGTAACAGGGGTTCAGGAGCCCCAGCATTTT
>15|NA|NA|TRBV28|TRBJ1-2
CASSLFDRSSSGYTF
TGTGCCAGCAGTTTATTCGACAGGTCCTCATCTGGCTACACCTTC
>14|NA|NA|TRBV19|TRBJ1-2
CASSARVQGYGYTF
TGTGCCAGTAGTGCCAGGGTACAGGGCTATGGCTACACCTTC
>16|TRBD2|NA|TRBV6-2/TRBV6-3|TRBJ2-2
CASSSTRASGTGELFF
TGTGCCAGCAGTTCAACCAGGGCTAGCGGAACCGGGGAGCTGTTTTTT
>12|TRBD1|few|TRBV28|TRBJ2-1
CASNRGKAEQFF
TGTGCCAGCAACAGGGGGAAGGCTGAGCAGTTCTTC
>11|NA|NA|TRBV7-2|TRBJ1-6
CASSQMGSLHF
TGTGCCAGCAGCCAGATGGGCTCCCTCCACTTT
>12|NA|NA|TRBV29-1|TRBJ2-1
CSVVYYYNEQFF
TGCAGCGTTGTTTACTACTACAATGAGCAGTTCTTC
>15|NA|NA|TRBV28|TRBJ1-6
CASSYAGRRNSPLHF
TGTGCCAGCAGTTACGCAGGGAGGAGGAATTCACCCCTCCACTTT
>16|NA|NA|TRBV7-9|TRBJ1-2
CASSSANRELNYGYTF
TGTGCCAGCAGCTCTGCAAACAGGGAGCTTAACTATGGCTACACCTTC